A single sample is the source of the 22 T cell receptor beta chains below, sequenced in a study of blood T cell repertoires in COVID-19. Profiled with immunoSEQ multiplex PCR; TCRdb holds only in-frame clones, not every one. The sample consists of under 300,000 clones, about nine tenths of them appearing once. Sequences were obtained from peripheral blood. The receptor set was obtained from a woman between 40 and 55 years old who had recovered from COVID-19.

V usage is TRBV2 and J usage is TRBJ2-3; D gene ambiguous. V lost 1 base to trimming and J lost 4 bases, with 15 bases between them. Germline CDR1 reads SNHLY; CDR2 reads FYNNEI. The CDR3 is 16 amino acids. CDR3 nucleotides: TGTGCCAGCAGTGAAGAAACCCTAGTCCCCCCAGATACGCAGTATTTT. This codes for CASSEETLVPPDTQYF.

The chain carries TRBV7-9 and TRBJ2-5; 7 positions match TRBD2. CDR3 size: 15 residues. The junction had 6 bases not matched to a gene; V was cut back by 0 bases and J by 5 bases. Germline CDR1 SEHNR, CDR2 FQNEAQ (reference sequence). CDR3 protein: CASSLATLAQETQYF. DNA for the CDR3: TGTGCCAGCAGCTTAGCCACACTAGCGCAGGAGACCCAGTACTTC.

The chain has TRBV7-2 and TRBJ2-7; 12 bases are shared with TRBD2. The CDR3 has 14 amino acids. Germline V gene lookup returns CDR1 SGHTA and CDR2 FQGNSA. The V gene end was trimmed by 6 bases and the J gene end by 5 bases; junction bases not matched to a gene: 5. CDR3 in DNA: TGTGCCAGCAGGATATCTAGCGGGAGGGACGAGCAGTACTTC. Its translation is CASRISSGRDEQYF.

V usage is TRBV7-9 and J usage is TRBJ2-7, with D possibly being TRBD2 (6 bases). Germline V gene lookup returns CDR1 SEHNR and CDR2 FQNEAQ (reference sequence). Trimming stripped 3 bases from V and 2 bases from J, with 11 bases between. The CDR3 contains 14 residues. CDR3 region: CASSFTGVPYEQYF. CDR3 DNA sequence: TGTGCCAGCAGCTTCACGGGGGTACCCTACGAGCAGTACTTC.

J is TRBJ2-3 and V is TRBV6-4, with D unclear. V gave up 0 bases and J gave up 2 bases, with 6 bases separating them. The CDR3 totals 14 residues. Germline CDR1 MRHNA, CDR2 SNTAGT. CDR3 coding DNA: TGTGCCAGCAGTGACTCGGTAGACACAGATACGCAGTATTTT. This translates into CASSDSVDTDTQYF.

The chain joins TRBV30 to TRBJ1-2; D uncertain. The CDR3 is 14 residues long. Germline values: CDR1 GTSNPN, CDR2 SVGIG (reference sequence). Trimming took 5 bases from V and 5 from J, leaving 18 bases between them. The CDR3 loop reads CAWCPPWELYGYTF. CDR3 DNA: TGTGCCTGGTGCCCTCCCTGGGAGCTTTATGGCTACACCTTC.

The V gene is TRBV27, the J gene TRBJ2-1, with D possibly being TRBD2 (6 bases). V shed 5 bases and J shed 4 bases, with 9 bases lying between them. Germline assignment: CDR1 MNHEY and CDR2 SMNVEV (reference sequence). CDR3 length: 13 amino acids. The CDR3 sequence: CASSPDYYNEQFF. The DNA for the CDR3 is TGTGCCAGCAGTCCGGACTATTACAATGAGCAGTTCTTC.

The chain is built from TRBV7-3 and TRBJ1-2; 8 nucleotides agree with TRBD1. The CDR3 covers 21 residues. Germline assignment: CDR1 SGHTA and CDR2 FQGTGA. The junction had 25 bases not matched to a gene; V was cut back by 0 bases and J by 7 bases. The CDR3 spells CASSLTVPTGTGSKLDFGYTF. CDR3 coding DNA: TGTGCCAGCAGCTTAACTGTCCCGACCGGGACAGGATCTAAATTGGATTTTGGCTACACCTTC.

This chain connects TRBV6-5 to TRBJ1-5; maybe TRBD1 (6 bases). The V gene's germline CDR1 is MNHEY and CDR2 SVGAGI. V gave up 5 bases and J gave up 4 bases, with 15 bases separating them. The CDR3 has 15 amino acids. The CDR3 DNA reads as TGTGCCAGCAGTCTCTTCGGGGGGCGAAATCAGCCCCAGCATTTT. Its protein is CASSLFGGRNQPQHF.

The rearrangement uses TRBV28 and TRBJ1-5, with 8 bases fitting TRBD1. Germline CDR1 is MDHEN and CDR2 is SYDVKM. With 1 base clipped from V and 6 bases from J, the junction kept 8 bases outside the gene matches. The CDR3 loop spans 16 amino acids. Here the CDR3 DNA reads TGTGCCAGCAGTTTATCCCCCGGGACAGGCGCTCAGCCCCAGCATTTT. Translation: CASSLSPGTGAQPQHF.

This clone has a single count. The chain recombines TRBV9 with TRBJ2-3; 8 positions agree with TRBD2. CDR1 and CDR2 from the germline V gene are SGDLS and YYNGEE. Unmatched junction bases numbered 6, after V lost 5 bases and J lost 7 bases. This CDR3 region has 13 residues. Written as DNA, the CDR3 is TGTGCCAGCAGTGCTAGCGGGCCCAATACGCAGTATTTT. It translates to CASSASGPNTQYF.

This clone was picked up one time. V is TRBV5-1 and J is TRBJ2-5; D perhaps matches TRBD2 (6 bases). Per the germline V gene, CDR1 is SGHRS and CDR2 is YFSETQ. The ends were cut back, 6 bases at V and 1 base at J, with 16 bases in the middle. The CDR3 spans 15 residues. The CDR3 spells CASTIVVGGQETQYF. CDR3 DNA sequence: TGCGCCAGCACCATTGTGGTGGGAGGCCAAGAGACCCAGTACTTC.

The J gene is TRBJ2-2, the V gene TRBV24-1, with 9 bases lining up with TRBD1. The CDR3 spans 16 residues. Germline V gene data show CDR1 as KGHDR and CDR2 as SFDVKD. Trimming cost V 2 bases and J 4 bases; bases outside gene matches: 4. The CDR3 protein is CATSDWTGDLTGELFF. As DNA, the CDR3 is TGTGCCACCAGTGATTGGACAGGGGACCTCACCGGGGAGCTGTTTTTT.

Concerning this clone: An end of the junction differs from the germline gene, which may be a read error. The chain couples TRBV7-2 to TRBJ2-7, with D possibly TRBD2 on 6 matching bases. The CDR3 extends over 15 amino acids. CDR1 and CDR2 from the germline V gene are SGHTA and FQGNSA. CDR3 loop: CASSIALGLRYEQYF. CDR3 DNA: TGTGCCAGCAGCATAGCCCTGGGACTTCGCTACGAGCAGTACTTC.

The V gene is TRBV14, the J gene TRBJ1-1, with D hard to call. The germline V gene has CDR1 SGHDN and CDR2 FVKESK. V was shortened by 4 bases and J by 2 bases, with 11 bases between the two germline ends. This CDR3 has 14 residues. The CDR3 here is CASSPSFTNTEAFF. The CDR3, as DNA: TGTGCCAGCAGCCCGAGCTTTACCAACACTGAAGCTTTCTTT.

The chain uses TRBV19 and TRBJ2-1, with 10 bases lining up with TRBD2. The V segment lost 5 bases and the J segment 0 bases; nucleotides outside the gene matches: 13. The V gene's germline CDR1 is LNHDA and CDR2 SQIVND (reference sequence). This CDR3 spans 19 amino acids. In DNA, the CDR3 is TGTGCCAGTAGTCTGGAGGGGCTAGCGGGAGCTCTCTCCTACAATGAGCAGTTCTTC. Amino acid sequence: CASSLEGLAGALSYNEQFF.

V and J are TRBV19 and TRBJ2-5, with TRBD2 matching over 7 bases. CDR1 and CDR2 from the germline V gene are LNHDA and SQIVND (reference sequence). This CDR3 spans 17 amino acids. After removal of 3 bases from V and 0 bases from J, the junction contained 10 bases not matched to a gene. CDR3 nucleotides: TGTGCCAGTAGTATTCTCCTTAGACTAGCCAACCAAGAGACCCAGTACTTC. This gives the protein CASSILLRLANQETQYF.

The chain recombines TRBV9 with TRBJ1-5, with D possibly being TRBD1 (5 bases). Germline-derived CDR1 and CDR2 are SGDLS and YYNGEE. V shed 4 bases and J shed 9 bases, with 14 bases lying between them. The CDR3 covers 13 residues. CDR3 nucleotides: TGTGCCAGCAGCCCCTCGCCCGGGGGGCCCCAGCATTTT. It yields the protein CASSPSPGGPQHF.

The chain combines TRBV3-1 (or the pseudogene TRBV3-2) with TRBJ1-3; possible D gene TRBD1, 5 bases. Germline values: CDR1 LGHDT, CDR2 YNNKEL (reference sequence). Trimming removed 4 bases from V and 0 bases from J, with 13 bases in between. The length of the CDR3 is 16 residues. CDR3: CASSPMGTGSGNTIYF. DNA for the CDR3: TGTGCCAGCAGCCCAATGGGTACAGGCTCTGGAAACACCATATATTTT.

The chain is built from TRBV5-1 and TRBJ1-1, with D possibly TRBD1 on 6 matching bases. CDR1 and CDR2 from the germline V gene are SGHRS and YFSETQ. V was cut by 3 bases and J by 7 bases, with 19 bases left in between. CDR3 length: 15 amino acids. CDR3 bases: TGCGCCAGCAGCTCCCCGGGGGGCGGAGGTCGTGAAGCTTTCTTT. It translates to CASSSPGGGGREAFF. Drawing the rest from reference TRBV5-1 and TRBJ1-1, the complete variable domain is KAGVTQTPRYLIKTRGQQVTLSCSPISGHRSVSWYQQTPGQGLQFLFEYFSETQRNKGNFPGRFSGRQFSNSRSEMNVSTLELGDSALYLCASSSPGGGGREAFFGQGTRLTVV.

The chain is built from TRBV11-3 and TRBJ2-5; a weak D match, TRBD2 (6 bases). The V end was cut by 4 bases, the J end by 5 bases, with 14 bases between. CDR3 size: 14 residues. Per germline, CDR1 SGHNT and CDR2 YENEEA. In DNA form, the CDR3 reads TGTGCCAGCAGCTCGGTGGGGAGGCGGGAGACCCAGTACTTC. Its protein product is CASSSVGRRETQYF. The full variable domain, with the rest looked up from reference TRBV11-3 and TRBJ2-5, is EAGVVQSPRYKIIEKKQPVAFWCNPISGHNTLYWYLQNLGQGPELLIRYENEEAVDDSQLPKDRFSAERLKGVDSTLKIQPAELGDSAVYLCASSSVGRRETQYFGPGTRLLVL.

This CDR3 reads CASSSPDGAKNIQYF. The DNA of the CDR3 is TGTGCCAGCAGTAGTCCAGACGGGGCCAAAAACATTCAGTACTTC. The genes are TRBV28 and TRBJ2-4; no definite D call. This CDR3 spans 15 amino acids. V dropped 5 bases and J dropped 1 base, with 12 bases sitting between them. Germline lookup yields CDR1 MDHEN and CDR2 SYDVKM.